Shown below are 10 T cell receptor beta chains from a single sample sequenced in a study of shared clonotypes between healthy human individuals. Only in-frame clones appear in the TCRdb table, and some are missing; sequencing was by immunoSEQ multiplex PCR. The repertoire consists of about 2.4 million clones, with 93% occurring once and the leading ten covering roughly 0.36%. The source material was naive CD4+ T cells from PBMCs. The subset here: CD45RA+ positively selected. All receptors come from a man between 18 and 35 years old in good health. Some clones in this sample may be carry-over from other donors' samples.

About this clone itself: The sample holds other DNA sequences that translate to the same CDR3. The chain uses TRBV5-1 and TRBJ2-3; 9 bases match TRBD2. V was clipped by 0 bases and J by 2 bases; unmatched bases: 4. The CDR3 contains 16 residues. The V gene's germline CDR1 is SGHRS and CDR2 YFSETQ. The CDR3: CASSLVSGSLTDTQYF. Here the CDR3 DNA reads TGCGCCAGCAGCTTGGTTAGCGGGAGCCTCACAGATACGCAGTATTTT.

This chain uses TRBV5-1 with TRBJ2-3, with D perhaps matching TRBD1 or TRBD2 (6 bases each). Trimming removed 0 bases at V and 2 bases at J, with 10 bases between. This CDR3 spans 15 amino acids. Germline V gene data show CDR1 as SGHRS and CDR2 as YFSETQ. The CDR3 sequence: CASSLVGGPTDTQYF. The DNA of the CDR3 is TGCGCCAGCAGCTTGGTAGGGGGGCCCACAGATACGCAGTATTTT.

The rearrangement joins TRBV10-3 to TRBJ2-3; D may be TRBD1 (5 bases). Germline values: CDR1 ENHRY, CDR2 SYGVKD. CDR3 length equals 14 residues. V shed 10 bases and J shed 2 bases, with 16 bases lying between them. The CDR3 DNA follows: TGTGCCAGCCGGGCCAGGGTGGACACAGATACGCAGTATTTT. Translation gives CASRARVDTDTQYF.

The chain joins TRBV27 to TRBJ1-1; 7 bases match TRBD1. Germline assignment: CDR1 MNHEY and CDR2 SMNVEV (reference sequence). This CDR3 is 16 amino acids long. V was pared by 3 bases and J by 4 bases, with 11 bases of the junction left unmatched. CDR3 amino acids: CASSLGKNRGGTEAFF. The CDR3 DNA reads TGTGCCAGCAGTTTGGGTAAAAACAGGGGTGGCACTGAAGCTTTCTTT.

The chain employs TRBV28 and TRBJ1-2; D not resolved. The germline CDR1 and CDR2 sequences are MDHEN and SYDVKM. There are 13 residues in the CDR3. V was shortened by 5 bases and J by 4 bases, with 11 bases between the two germline ends. In DNA form, the CDR3 reads TGTGCCAGCAGTCCCCGGAGCGTCTATGGCTACACCTTC. It specifies CASSPRSVYGYTF.

The V call is TRBV10-3, the J call TRBJ2-7, with D possibly TRBD2 on 6 matching bases. CDR3 size: 16 residues. Trimming pared 10 bases from V and 5 bases from J, leaving 27 bases between. Germline V lookup: CDR1 ENHRY, CDR2 SYGVKD. CDR3 DNA: TGTGCCACTGGAGGGGCAACCCCCCAGCTTTTGCACGAGCAGTACTTC. It yields the protein CATGGATPQLLHEQYF.

This sequence joins TRBV7-3 and TRBJ2-2; possibly TRBD2 for D (6 bases). This CDR3 comprises 16 residues. Germline CDR1 and CDR2: SGHTA and FQGTGA. V lost 6 bases and J 2 bases, leaving 16 bases between the germline ends. CDR3 sequence (DNA): TGTGCCAGCAGACCACCGGGACTCCAAAACACCGGGGAGCTGTTTTTT. It encodes CASRPPGLQNTGELFF.

CDR3 nucleotides: TGTGCCAGCAGCAAAGACGAGGGACAGGGGGCCGATAGCGGGAGCTACGAGCAGTACTTC. This translates into CASSKDEGQGADSGSYEQYF. V is TRBV21-1 and J is TRBJ2-7; TRBD2, the table's D call, lacks a check against the DNA. TRBV21-1 is a pseudogene segment. The CDR3 is 20 residues long.

The chain couples TRBV14 to TRBJ1-1; a possible D gene is TRBD1 (6 bases). Trimming removed 2 bases at V and 11 bases at J, with 12 bases between. Germline V gives CDR1 SGHDN, CDR2 FVKESK. The CDR3 is made up of 12 amino acids. The CDR3 DNA follows: TGTGCCAGCAGCCAAACAGGGCTCTTGGCTTTCTTT. It yields the protein CASSQTGLLAFF.

The genes are TRBV29-1 and TRBJ2-3, with D hard to call. CDR1 is SQVTM and CDR2 is ANQGSEA in the germline V gene. V lost 8 bases, J lost 0 bases, and 12 bases lay in between. This CDR3 spans 13 amino acids. The CDR3, as DNA: TGCAGCTCCCCCCTAGGGAGCACAGATACGCAGTATTTT. Amino acids: CSSPLGSTDTQYF.